This T cell receptor beta chain is from a study of cytomegalovirus exposure and HLA in healthy donors. Vbeta (60) and Jbeta (13) primers were used in the PCR. TCRdb's copy holds only in-frame clones and misses some; the assay was immunoSEQ multiplex PCR. The sample consists of approximately 150,000 clones, just under 80% of them appearing once. This clone appeared a single time. CDR1 is SGHRS, CDR2 YFSETQ, per germline. This CDR3 region has 16 residues. V lost 2 bases to trimming and J lost 2 bases; unmatched junction nucleotides: 7. The chain is built from TRBV5-1 and TRBJ2-7; 10 bases fit TRBD1. Sequencing was performed on PBMCs. This TCR was sampled from a man younger than 35 in good health and CMV-seropositive. In DNA, the CDR3 is TGCGCCAGCAGCTTAGCGACAGGGGGCCCGACCTACGAGCAGTACTTC. Amino acid sequence: CASSLATGGPTYEQYF.